This T cell receptor (beta chain) appears in the sequencing data of a study of cytomegalovirus exposure and HLA in healthy donors. Study as a whole: The study's early data release held roughly 91 million unique TCRs from HLA-typed donors.

Worth noting for this clone: As yet, its antigen is unknown. Additional DNA sequences in this sample encode the identical CDR3.

PCR used 60 Vbeta primers and 13 Jbeta primers. Assay: immunoSEQ multiplex PCR; the TCRdb copy retains only in-frame clones and omits some. This table has about 200,000 clones, approximately 86% appearing once. CDR1 is LNHNV and CDR2 is YYDKDF in the germline V gene (reference sequence). Germline trimming cut 0 bases from V and 2 bases from J; bases unmatched to any gene: 3. The CDR3 spans 16 residues. The study's findings and limits: In a later analysis, across HLA loci, associated TCR counts were highest for DRB1, lowest for HLA-C. According to reports, the classifier identified cytomegalovirus status with high specificity and sensitivity. TCR beta chain V- and J-gene trimming was linked, in a later analysis, to a missense variant in DCLRE1C.

This TCR derives from a woman aged 30 to 39 in good health and CMV-seronegative. Sequencing used PBMCs. This chain links TRBV15 with TRBJ2-3, with TRBD2 matching over 9 bases. CDR3 amino acids: CATSRDLAGNTDTQYF. The CDR3, as DNA: TGTGCCACCAGCAGAGATCTAGCGGGAAACACAGATACGCAGTATTTT.